This T cell receptor beta chain was observed in a study of blood T cell repertoires in COVID-19. Study context: The United States, Italy and Spain were the sources of the acute and convalescent COVID-19 samples. Nucleic acid was either cDNA or gDNA, and it came from T cells, B-cell-depleted T cells, or PBMCs.

In the original processing: Reference gene primers were amplified, and this amplification served to estimate nucleated cell counts. Data came from immunoSEQ multiplex PCR; TCRdb stores just in-frame clones and leaves some out. That table gives V, J and clone size, and the DNA gave D and trimming. Of 100,000 or so clones listed, 75% to 90% are singletons. The germline CDR1 and CDR2 sequences are MDHEN and SYDVKM. Germline trimming cut 10 bases from V and 6 bases from J; bases unmatched to any gene: 8. There are 13 residues in the CDR3. Sequencing used peripheral blood. V gene TRBV28 combines with J gene TRBJ2-7, with 11 bases aligning to TRBD2. The clonotype originates from a human donor in a cohort sampled during active COVID-19. The CDR3, as DNA: TGTGCCACCTTAGCGGGGGGGCTTCTCGAGCAGTACTTC. Amino acids: CATLAGGLLEQYF.